A single sample gave rise to the 5 T cell receptor beta chains below, sequenced in a study of T cells in Graves' hyperthyroidism and ophthalmopathy. Template material for amplifying TCR beta CDR3 regions consisted of RNA transcripts. Researchers ran a first-round RT-PCR on the TCR CDR3 using the HTBI primer set. MiXCR, run by TCRdb on the multiplex PCR reads, gives a single entry per CDR3 protein. This table has 300,000 to 450,000 distinct CDR3 sequences, about 13% appearing once. Sequenced sample: blood. The receptors were gathered from a young man with Graves' hyperthyroidism that later progressed to Graves' ophthalmopathy.

This clonotype showed up many times. The chain employs TRBV28 and TRBJ2-3; 9 bases map to TRBD2. The CDR3 is 16 residues long. V shed 4 bases and J 7 bases; nucleotides not matched to a gene: 12. Per germline, CDR1 MDHEN and CDR2 SYDVKM. DNA of the CDR3: TGTGCCAGCAGTTCGCCTGGGGCAGCGGGGGGATATACGCAGTATTTT. This encodes CASSSPGAAGGYTQYF.

This clonotype was picked up a small number of times. DNA for the CDR3: TGTGCCAGCAGTGCGCTCGGACAGGCGTATAATTCACCCCTCCACTTT. Translation gives CASSALGQAYNSPLHF. V usage is TRBV28 and J usage is TRBJ1-6, with TRBD1 matching over 7 bases. CDR3 length: 16 residues. Germline V CDR1 and CDR2: MDHEN, SYDVKM. Losses at the gene ends were 5 bases for V and 4 bases for J; bases not matched to a gene: 8.

The CDR3 nucleotides read TGTGCCAGCAGGCTTAGCTCTGGGGCCAACGTCCTGACTTTC. Amino acids: CASRLSSGANVLTF. V is TRBV6-1 and J is TRBJ2-6; D gene ambiguous. In germline, CDR1 is MNHNS, CDR2 SASEGT. Trimming pared 6 bases from V and 0 bases from J, leaving 6 bases between. This CDR3 spans 14 amino acids.

This clonotype was observed many times. The rearrangement uses TRBV7-8 and TRBJ1-6, with 7 positions matching TRBD1. The CDR3 loop spans 15 amino acids. Unmatched junction bases numbered 7, after V lost 6 bases and J lost 5 bases. Germline lookup yields CDR1 SGHVS and CDR2 FQNEAQ. The CDR3 nucleotides are TGTGCCAGCAGTCTTCGACAGGGAGATAATTCACCCCTCCACTTT. This gives the protein CASSLRQGDNSPLHF.

The chain employs TRBV11-1 and TRBJ1-5; D may be TRBD1 (6 bases). This CDR3 has 18 amino acids. In germline, CDR1 is SGHAT, CDR2 FQDESV (reference sequence). Trimming shortened V by 0 bases and J by 0 bases, and 15 bases separated the two germline ends. CDR3 bases: TGTGCCAGCAGCTTAGCTGAGACAGGACTATTTAGCAATCAGCCCCAGCATTTT. Translated, it gives CASSLAETGLFSNQPQHF.